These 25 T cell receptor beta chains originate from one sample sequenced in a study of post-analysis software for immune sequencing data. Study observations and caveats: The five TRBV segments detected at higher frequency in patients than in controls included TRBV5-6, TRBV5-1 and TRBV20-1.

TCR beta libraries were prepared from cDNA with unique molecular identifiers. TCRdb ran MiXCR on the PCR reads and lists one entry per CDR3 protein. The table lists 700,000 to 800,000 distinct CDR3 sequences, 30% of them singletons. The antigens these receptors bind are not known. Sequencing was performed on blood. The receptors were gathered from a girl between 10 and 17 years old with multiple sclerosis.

The CDR3 sequence is CASSLRGVETDTQYF. CDR3 bases: TGCGCCAGCAGCCTTCGGGGAGTTGAGACAGATACGCAGTATTTT. V and J are TRBV5-1 and TRBJ2-3, with a possible D match to TRBD2 (5 bases). Per the germline V gene, CDR1 is SGHRS and CDR2 is YFSETQ. The ends were cut back, 4 bases at V and 3 bases at J, with 15 bases in the middle. CDR3 length: 15 residues.

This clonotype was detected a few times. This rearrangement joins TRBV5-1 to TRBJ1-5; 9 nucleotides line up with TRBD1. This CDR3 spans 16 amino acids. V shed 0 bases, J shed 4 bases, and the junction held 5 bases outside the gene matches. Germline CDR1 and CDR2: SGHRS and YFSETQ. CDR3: CASSLASGQGNQPQHF. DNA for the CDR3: TGCGCCAGCAGCTTGGCCTCCGGACAGGGGAATCAGCCCCAGCATTTT.

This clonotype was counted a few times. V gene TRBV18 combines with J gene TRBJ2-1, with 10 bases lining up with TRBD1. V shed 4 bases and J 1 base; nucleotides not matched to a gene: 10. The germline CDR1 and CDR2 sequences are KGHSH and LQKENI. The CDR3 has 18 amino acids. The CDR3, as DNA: TGTGCCAGCTCACAGACAGGGGGCGTCTGGGGTTCCTACAATGAGCAGTTCTTC. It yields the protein CASSQTGGVWGSYNEQFF.

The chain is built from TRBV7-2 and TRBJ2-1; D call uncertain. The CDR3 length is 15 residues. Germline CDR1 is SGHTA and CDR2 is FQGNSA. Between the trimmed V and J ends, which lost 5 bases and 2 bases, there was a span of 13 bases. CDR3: CASSLKTLPYNEQFF. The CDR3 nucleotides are TGTGCCAGCAGCCTTAAAACCCTCCCCTACAATGAGCAGTTCTTC.

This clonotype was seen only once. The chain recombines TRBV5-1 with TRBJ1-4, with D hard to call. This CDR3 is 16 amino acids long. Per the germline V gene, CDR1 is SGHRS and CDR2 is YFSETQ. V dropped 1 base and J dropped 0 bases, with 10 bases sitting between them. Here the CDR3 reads CASSLSPSSTNEKLFF. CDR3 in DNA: TGCGCCAGCAGCTTGTCGCCAAGCTCAACTAATGAAAAACTGTTTTTT. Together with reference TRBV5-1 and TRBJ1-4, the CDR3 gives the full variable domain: KAGVTQTPRYLIKTRGQQVTLSCSPISGHRSVSWYQQTPGQGLQFLFEYFSETQRNKGNFPGRFSGRQFSNSRSEMNVSTLELGDSALYLCASSLSPSSTNEKLFFGSGTQLSVL.

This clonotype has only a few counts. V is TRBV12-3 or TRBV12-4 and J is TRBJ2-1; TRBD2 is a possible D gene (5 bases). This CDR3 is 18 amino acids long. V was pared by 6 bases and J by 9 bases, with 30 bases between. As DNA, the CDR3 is TGTGCCAGCAGGTCCCCGGCTTCCGAAACCCGGGATAACGCTGAGCAGTTCTTC. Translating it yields CASRSPASETRDNAEQFF.

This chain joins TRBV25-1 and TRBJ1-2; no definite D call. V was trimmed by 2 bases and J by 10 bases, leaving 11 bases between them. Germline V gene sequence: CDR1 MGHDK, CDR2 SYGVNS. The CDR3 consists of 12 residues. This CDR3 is CASSELSSHYTF. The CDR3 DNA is TGTGCCAGCAGTGAACTTAGCAGCCACTACACCTTC.

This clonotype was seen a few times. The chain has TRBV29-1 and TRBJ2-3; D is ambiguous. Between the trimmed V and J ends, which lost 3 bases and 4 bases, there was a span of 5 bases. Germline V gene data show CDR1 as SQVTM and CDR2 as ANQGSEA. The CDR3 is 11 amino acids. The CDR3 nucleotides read TGCAGCGTTGAGGGGTCAGATACGCAGTATTTT. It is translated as CSVEGSDTQYF.

The CDR3 protein is CASSLAARAPDTQYF. CDR3 nucleotides: TGCGCCAGCAGCTTGGCCGCGAGGGCCCCAGATACGCAGTATTTT. The chain recombines TRBV5-1 with TRBJ2-3; tentative D call: TRBD2 (5 bases). Trimming shortened V by 0 bases and J by 4 bases, and 12 bases separated the two germline ends. The germline V gene has CDR1 SGHRS and CDR2 YFSETQ. The CDR3 contains 15 residues.

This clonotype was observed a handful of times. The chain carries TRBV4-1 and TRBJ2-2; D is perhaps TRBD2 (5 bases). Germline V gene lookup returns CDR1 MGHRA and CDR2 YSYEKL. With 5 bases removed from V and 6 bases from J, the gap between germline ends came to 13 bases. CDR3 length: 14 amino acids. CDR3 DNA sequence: TGCGCCAGCAGCGCTCCCGGGATTTCCGGGGAGCTGTTTTTT. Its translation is CASSAPGISGELFF.

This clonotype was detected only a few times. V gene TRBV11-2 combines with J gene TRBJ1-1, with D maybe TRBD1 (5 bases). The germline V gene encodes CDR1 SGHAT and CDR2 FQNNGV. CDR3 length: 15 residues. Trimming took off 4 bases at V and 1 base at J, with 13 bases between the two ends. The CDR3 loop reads CASSSARQTNTEAFF. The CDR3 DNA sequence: TGTGCCAGCAGCTCCGCTCGACAGACGAACACTGAAGCTTTCTTT.

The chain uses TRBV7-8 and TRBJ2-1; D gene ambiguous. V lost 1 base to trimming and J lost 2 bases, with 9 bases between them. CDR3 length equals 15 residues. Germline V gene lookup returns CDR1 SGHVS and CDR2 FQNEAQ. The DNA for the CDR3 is TGTGCCAGCAGCTTAGATCTCGGTACCTACAATGAGCAGTTCTTC. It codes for CASSLDLGTYNEQFF.

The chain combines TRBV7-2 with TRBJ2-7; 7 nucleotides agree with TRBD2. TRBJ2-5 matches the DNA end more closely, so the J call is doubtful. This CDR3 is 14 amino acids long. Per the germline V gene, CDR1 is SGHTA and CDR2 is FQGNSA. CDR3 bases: TGTGCCAGCAGCTTACGGCGGGAGACGGGGACCCAGTACTTC. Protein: CASSLRRETGTQYF.

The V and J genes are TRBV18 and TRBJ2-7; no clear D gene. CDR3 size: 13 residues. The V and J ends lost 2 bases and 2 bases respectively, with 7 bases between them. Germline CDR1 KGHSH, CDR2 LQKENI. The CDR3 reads CASSPSATYEQYF. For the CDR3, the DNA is TGTGCCAGCTCACCATCAGCTACCTACGAGCAGTACTTC.

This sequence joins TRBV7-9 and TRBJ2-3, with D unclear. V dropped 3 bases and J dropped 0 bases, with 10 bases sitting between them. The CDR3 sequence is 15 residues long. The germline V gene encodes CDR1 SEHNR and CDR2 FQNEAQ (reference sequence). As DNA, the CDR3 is TGTGCCAGCAGCTTTTCGTGGGTGAGCACAGATACGCAGTATTTT. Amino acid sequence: CASSFSWVSTDTQYF.

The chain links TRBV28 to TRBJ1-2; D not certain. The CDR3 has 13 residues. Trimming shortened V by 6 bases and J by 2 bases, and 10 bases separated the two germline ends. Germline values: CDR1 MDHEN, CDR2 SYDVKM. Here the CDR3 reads CASSQTPNYGYTF. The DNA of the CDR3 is TGTGCCAGCAGCCAGACACCCAACTATGGCTACACCTTC.

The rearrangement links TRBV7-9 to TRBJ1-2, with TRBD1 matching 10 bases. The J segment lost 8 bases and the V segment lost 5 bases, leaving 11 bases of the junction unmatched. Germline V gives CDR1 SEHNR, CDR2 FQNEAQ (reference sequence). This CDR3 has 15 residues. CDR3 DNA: TGTGCCAGCAGCGAGGCGGGACAGGGGTTAGGGGGCTACACCTTC. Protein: CASSEAGQGLGGYTF.

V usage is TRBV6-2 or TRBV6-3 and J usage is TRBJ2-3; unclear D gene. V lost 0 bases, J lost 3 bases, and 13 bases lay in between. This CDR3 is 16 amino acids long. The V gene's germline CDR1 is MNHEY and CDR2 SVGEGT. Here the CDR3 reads CASSYSPWDGTDTQYF. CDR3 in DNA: TGTGCCAGCAGTTACTCGCCCTGGGATGGTACAGATACGCAGTATTTT.

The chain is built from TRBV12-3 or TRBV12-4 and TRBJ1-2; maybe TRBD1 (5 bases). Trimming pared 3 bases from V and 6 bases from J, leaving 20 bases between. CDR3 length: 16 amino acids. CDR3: CASSFSRWVGADGYTF. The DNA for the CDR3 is TGTGCCAGCAGTTTCTCGCGATGGGTCGGGGCCGATGGCTACACCTTC.

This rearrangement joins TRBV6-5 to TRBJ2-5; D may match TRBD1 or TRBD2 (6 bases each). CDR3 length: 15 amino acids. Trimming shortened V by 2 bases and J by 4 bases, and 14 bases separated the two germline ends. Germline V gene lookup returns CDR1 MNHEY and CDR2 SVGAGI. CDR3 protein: CASSYLVGGGETQYF. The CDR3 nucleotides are TGTGCCAGCAGTTACCTCGTAGGGGGAGGAGAGACCCAGTACTTC.

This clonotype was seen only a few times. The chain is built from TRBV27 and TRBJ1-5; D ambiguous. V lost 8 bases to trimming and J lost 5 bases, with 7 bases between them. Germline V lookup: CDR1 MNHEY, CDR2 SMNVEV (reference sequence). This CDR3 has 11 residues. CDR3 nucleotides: TGTGCCAGCGGATGGGATCAGCCCCAGCATTTT. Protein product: CASGWDQPQHF.

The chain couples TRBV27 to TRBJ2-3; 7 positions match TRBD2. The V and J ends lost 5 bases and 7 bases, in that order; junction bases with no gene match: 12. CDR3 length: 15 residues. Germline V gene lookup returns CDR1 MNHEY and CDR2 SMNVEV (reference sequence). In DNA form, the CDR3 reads TGTGCCAGCAGTCCCAGCGGGGACTGGCTCAATACGCAGTATTTT. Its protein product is CASSPSGDWLNTQYF.

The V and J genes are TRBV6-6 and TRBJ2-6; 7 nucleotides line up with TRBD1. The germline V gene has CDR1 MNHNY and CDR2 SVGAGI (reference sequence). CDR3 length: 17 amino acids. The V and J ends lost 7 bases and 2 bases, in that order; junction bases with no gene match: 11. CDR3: CASTPTGNSAGANVLTF. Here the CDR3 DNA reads TGTGCCAGCACCCCGACAGGGAACAGTGCTGGGGCCAACGTCCTGACTTTC.

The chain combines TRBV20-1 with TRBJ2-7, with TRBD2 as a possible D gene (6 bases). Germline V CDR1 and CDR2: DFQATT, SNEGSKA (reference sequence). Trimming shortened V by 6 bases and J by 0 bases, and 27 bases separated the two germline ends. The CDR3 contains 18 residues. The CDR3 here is CSAPHDRRLAGYSYEQYF. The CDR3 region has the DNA TGCAGTGCCCCCCACGATAGAAGGTTGGCGGGATACTCCTACGAGCAGTACTTC.

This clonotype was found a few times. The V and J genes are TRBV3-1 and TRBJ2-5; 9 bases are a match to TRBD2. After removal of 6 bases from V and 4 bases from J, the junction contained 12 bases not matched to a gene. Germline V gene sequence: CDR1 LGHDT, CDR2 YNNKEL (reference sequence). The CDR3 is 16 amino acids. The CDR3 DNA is TGTGCCAGCAGGGAAGGGGGCGCGGGGGGGCGAGAGACCCAGTACTTC. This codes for CASREGGAGGRETQYF.